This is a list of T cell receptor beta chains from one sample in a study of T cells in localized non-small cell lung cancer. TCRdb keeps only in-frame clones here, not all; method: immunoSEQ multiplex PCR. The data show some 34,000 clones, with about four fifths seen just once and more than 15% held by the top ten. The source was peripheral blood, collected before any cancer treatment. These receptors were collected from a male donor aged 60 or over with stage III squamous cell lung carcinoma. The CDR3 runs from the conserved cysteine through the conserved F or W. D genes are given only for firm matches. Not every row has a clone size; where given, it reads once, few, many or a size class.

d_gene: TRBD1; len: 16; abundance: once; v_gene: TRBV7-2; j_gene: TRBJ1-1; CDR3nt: TGTGCCAGCAGCCCAAGAAGACAGGGTGTGGGGACTGAAGCTTTCTTT; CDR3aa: CASSPRRQGVGTEAFF
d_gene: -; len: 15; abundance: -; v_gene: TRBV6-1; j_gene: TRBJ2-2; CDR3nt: TGTGCCAGCAGCATTTTGACTGCGAACACCGGGGAGCTGTTTTTT; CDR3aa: CASSILTANTGELFF
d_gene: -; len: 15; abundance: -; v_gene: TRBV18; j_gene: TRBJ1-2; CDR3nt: TGTGCCAGCTCACCGACCCAAGCAGCGACCTATGGCTACACCTTC; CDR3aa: CASSPTQAATYGYTF
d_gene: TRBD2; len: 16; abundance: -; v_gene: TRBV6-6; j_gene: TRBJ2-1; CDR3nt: TGTGCCAGCAGCACTCCCTTGGCGGGGGGGCACAATGAGCAGTTCTTC; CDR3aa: CASSTPLAGGHNEQFF
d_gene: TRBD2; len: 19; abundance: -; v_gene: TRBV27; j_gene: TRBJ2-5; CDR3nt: TGTGCCAGCAGTTTTAGTGTGTCTAGCGGGAGGAGCTTACAAGAGACCCAGTACTTC; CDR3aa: CASSFSVSSGRSLQETQYF
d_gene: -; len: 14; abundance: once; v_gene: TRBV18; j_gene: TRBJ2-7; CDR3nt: TGTGCCAGCTCACCACCCCCCGGTGGCTACGAGCAGTACTTC; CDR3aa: CASSPPPGGYEQYF
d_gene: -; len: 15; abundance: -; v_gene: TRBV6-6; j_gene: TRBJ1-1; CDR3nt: TGTGCCAGCAGTAATTTTGGGGCCCAGGGCACTGAAGCTTTCTTT; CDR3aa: CASSNFGAQGTEAFF
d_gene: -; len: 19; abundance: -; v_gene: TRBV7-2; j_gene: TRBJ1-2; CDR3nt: TGTGCCAGCAGCTTAAATGGAGTGCAAGACGTGCGAGCTAACTATGGCTACACCTTC; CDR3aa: CASSLNGVQDVRANYGYTF
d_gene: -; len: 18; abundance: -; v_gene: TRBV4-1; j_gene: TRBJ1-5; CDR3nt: TGCGCCAGCAGCCAATTTCTCGGGGGGAAGGGGCTCAATCAGCCCCAGCATTTT; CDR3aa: CASSQFLGGKGLNQPQHF
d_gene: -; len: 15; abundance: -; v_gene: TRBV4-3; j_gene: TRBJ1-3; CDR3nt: TGCGCCAGCAGCCTCCGACAGTACTCTGGAAACACCATATATTTT; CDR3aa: CASSLRQYSGNTIYF
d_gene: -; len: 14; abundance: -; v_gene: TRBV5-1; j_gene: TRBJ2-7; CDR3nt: TGCGCCAGCAGCTCCGGGATTAGCACCTACGAGCAGTACTTC; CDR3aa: CASSSGISTYEQYF
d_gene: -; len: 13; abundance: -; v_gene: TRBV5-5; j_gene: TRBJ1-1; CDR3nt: TGTGCCAGCAGCTTGGGAGATAGTCCTGAAGCTTTCTTT; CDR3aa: CASSLGDSPEAFF
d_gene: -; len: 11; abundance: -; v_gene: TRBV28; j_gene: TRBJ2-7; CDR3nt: TGTGCCAGCACTAGGGACTACGAGCAGTACTTC; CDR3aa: CASTRDYEQYF